The 22 T cell receptor beta chains in this list originate from one sample, sequenced in a study of cytomegalovirus exposure and HLA in healthy donors. Vbeta (60) and Jbeta (13) primers were used in the PCR. The assay was immunoSEQ multiplex PCR, and TCRdb's table has in-frame clones only and misses some. This table holds 140,000 or so clones, roughly 80% found once. The material sequenced was PBMCs. These receptor sequences come from a woman aged 40 to 50 in good health and CMV-seropositive.

The chain has TRBV14 and TRBJ1-6, with 7 bases fitting TRBD1. The germline V gene has CDR1 SGHDN and CDR2 FVKESK. The CDR3 is made up of 16 amino acids. V shed 3 bases, J shed 5 bases, and the junction held 7 bases outside the gene matches. CDR3 in DNA: TGTGCCAGCAGCCAGTTTGCAGGGGGTAATAATTCACCCCTCCACTTT. Translated, it gives CASSQFAGGNNSPLHF.

The chain has TRBV7-2 and TRBJ2-1; unclear D gene. There are 14 residues in the CDR3. Trimming shortened V by 4 bases and J by 3 bases, and 10 bases separated the two germline ends. CDR1 is SGHTA and CDR2 is FQGNSA in the germline V gene. CDR3 sequence: CASSSRHFYNEQFF. CDR3 bases: TGTGCCAGCAGCTCCCGACATTTCTACAATGAGCAGTTCTTC.

The genes are TRBV30 and TRBJ2-2; 9 positions match TRBD2. Germline CDR1 GTSNPN, CDR2 SVGIG (reference sequence). This CDR3 contains 18 residues. J was trimmed by 7 bases and V by 3 bases; bases with no gene match: 18. The CDR3 DNA reads as TGTGCCTGGAGCCGCTGGGGACTAGCTAATTCGGGGGTCGGGGAGCTGTTTTTT. Translating gives CAWSRWGLANSGVGELFF.

A few counts support this clone. The V call is TRBV5-8, the J call TRBJ1-5; possible D gene TRBD1, 6 bases. CDR3 length equals 15 residues. Germline assignment: CDR1 SGHTS and CDR2 YDEGEE. V lost 4 bases to trimming and J lost 3 bases, with 14 bases between them. The DNA for the CDR3 is TGTGCCAGCAGCCAAGGACAGATAAACAATCAGCCCCAGCATTTT. Translation: CASSQGQINNQPQHF.

On this clone itself: Other DNA sequences in this sample translate to the same CDR3. This chain connects TRBV4-1 to TRBJ2-5; the D gene is possibly TRBD1 (6 bases). Germline CDR1 MGHRA, CDR2 YSYEKL. V lost 2 bases to trimming and J lost 2 bases, with 18 bases between them. The CDR3 has 17 amino acids. CDR3 region: CASSQHQGPGGQETQYF. CDR3 in DNA: TGCGCCAGCAGCCAACATCAGGGGCCTGGGGGTCAAGAGACCCAGTACTTC.

This clone was observed a few times. The chain carries TRBV4-2 and TRBJ1-5; the D is unclear. V was cut by 0 bases and J by 0 bases, with 6 bases left in between. The CDR3 sequence is 15 residues long. The V gene's germline CDR1 is LGHNA and CDR2 YNFKEQ. CDR3 in DNA: TGTGCCAGCAGCCAAGAAAACTTTAGCAATCAGCCCCAGCATTTT. This codes for CASSQENFSNQPQHF.

This clone was observed a few times. The chain is built from TRBV27 and TRBJ1-5, with 8 bases that match TRBD1. V lost 10 bases and J lost 9; bases outside the gene matches: 11. This CDR3 region has 13 residues. CDR1 is MNHEY and CDR2 is SMNVEV in the germline V gene (reference sequence). CDR3 amino acids: CATPRTGRLPQHF. The CDR3 nucleotides are TGTGCCACCCCCAGGACAGGGAGGTTGCCCCAGCATTTT.

This chain links TRBV2 with TRBJ1-1; TRBD1 aligns across 7 bases. The ends lost 6 bases at V and 1 base at J; junction bases unmatched: 2. Germline CDR1 reads SNHLY; CDR2 reads FYNNEI. CDR3 size: 13 residues. CDR3 protein: CASRWTGNTEAFF. In DNA, the CDR3 is TGTGCCAGCAGGTGGACAGGGAACACTGAAGCTTTCTTT.

The V gene is TRBV4-1, the J gene TRBJ1-6, with 8 bases identical to TRBD1. The CDR3 extends over 17 amino acids. Germline V CDR1 and CDR2: MGHRA, YSYEKL. J gave up 7 bases and V 3 bases, and 11 bases lay outside the gene matches. The CDR3 region is CASSQAPGQVDNSPLHF. For the CDR3, the DNA is TGCGCCAGCAGCCAGGCTCCGGGACAGGTGGACAATTCACCCCTCCACTTT.

In this sample, this clone turned up a few times. This chain uses TRBV19 with TRBJ1-5; TRBD1 matches at 9 bases. V lost 1 base, J lost 5 bases, and 15 bases stayed unmatched. The CDR3 is 19 amino acids. Germline values: CDR1 LNHDA, CDR2 SQIVND (reference sequence). The CDR3 loop reads CASSIGQGGAVTADQPQHF. CDR3 coding DNA: TGTGCCAGTAGTATAGGACAGGGGGGGGCCGTTACAGCCGATCAGCCCCAGCATTTT.

The V and J genes are TRBV19 and TRBJ2-1; the match to TRBD2 covers 7 bases. The germline V gene encodes CDR1 LNHDA and CDR2 SQIVND (reference sequence). This CDR3 contains 17 residues. The J segment lost 12 bases and the V segment lost 1 base, leaving 18 bases of the junction unmatched. The DNA for the CDR3 is TGTGCCAGTAGTATAGGGGGGGAGGGCGTAGCCGGGAGAGCGCAGTTCTTC. Protein: CASSIGGEGVAGRAQFF.

This chain connects TRBV27 to TRBJ1-1; the match to TRBD1 covers 9 bases. V lost 6 bases to trimming and J lost 1 base; unmatched junction nucleotides: 3. This CDR3 spans 14 amino acids. CDR1 is MNHEY and CDR2 is SMNVEV in the germline V gene (reference sequence). In nucleotides, the CDR3 is TGTGCCAGCAGCTACAGGGGGCAGAACACTGAAGCTTTCTTT. This sequence encodes CASSYRGQNTEAFF.

The V and J genes are TRBV28 and TRBJ2-5; D possibly corresponds to TRBD1 (5 bases). The DNA matches TRBJ2-7 better at its end, which makes the J call doubtful. Germline lookup yields CDR1 MDHEN and CDR2 SYDVKM. The CDR3 covers 17 residues. CDR3 nucleotide sequence: TGTGCCAGCAGTTCAGGGCACAGAGTCGATCGGTCCTACGAGCAGTACTTC. This sequence encodes CASSSGHRVDRSYEQYF.

The chain uses TRBV29-1 and TRBJ1-2; the D is unclear. Trimming took off 1 base at V and 5 bases at J, with 11 bases between the two ends. The CDR3 totals 13 residues. Germline V gives CDR1 SQVTM, CDR2 ANQGSEA. CDR3 residues: CSVEVGRLYGYTF. CDR3 DNA: TGCAGCGTTGAAGTGGGGAGGCTTTATGGCTACACCTTC.

This clone occurred once. This CDR3 reads CAWRRSPLGDEQFF. In nucleotides, the CDR3 is TGTGCCTGGCGCCGCTCGCCGTTGGGCGATGAGCAGTTCTTC. The chain has TRBV30 and TRBJ2-1; no clear D gene. V was clipped by 5 bases and J by 8 bases, with 19 bases between them. The CDR3 contains 14 residues. CDR1 and CDR2 (germline): GTSNPN, SVGIG (reference sequence).

This clone was counted only a few times. The chain has TRBV7-9 and TRBJ1-2, with D tentatively TRBD1 (6 bases). The germline CDR1 and CDR2 sequences are SEHNR and FQNEAQ (reference sequence). The CDR3 totals 14 residues. V lost 1 base to trimming and J lost 6 bases, with 12 bases between them. The CDR3 sequence is CASSLVGQTHGYTF. CDR3 nucleotides: TGTGCCAGCAGCTTAGTAGGACAGACCCATGGCTACACCTTC.

The chain recombines TRBV6-4 with TRBJ2-3; 7 bases line up with TRBD2. Trimming removed 8 bases from V and 2 bases from J; junction bases left unmatched: 7. Germline CDR1 and CDR2: MRHNA and SNTAGT. There are 14 residues in the CDR3. The CDR3 region is CASGLGGTTDTQYF. CDR3 coding DNA: TGTGCCAGCGGTCTCGGGGGGACCACAGATACGCAGTATTTT.

The rearrangement links TRBV9 to TRBJ2-5; 10 positions agree with TRBD2. J gave up 2 bases and V 2 bases, and 6 bases lay outside the gene matches. This CDR3 has 16 residues. Germline CDR1 and CDR2: SGDLS and YYNGEE. The DNA of the CDR3 is TGTGCCAGCAGCGTGCTAGCGGGGGTGATACAAGAGACCCAGTACTTC. It specifies CASSVLAGVIQETQYF.

DNA of the CDR3: TGTGCCAGCAGCCGGACTAGCGGGAGGGCCAGAGAGACCCAGTACTTC. It translates to CASSRTSGRARETQYF. The chain combines TRBV7-6 with TRBJ2-5; TRBD2 agrees at 15 bases. The V gene's germline CDR1 is SGHVS and CDR2 FNYEAQ. J was trimmed by 4 bases and V by 5 bases; bases with no gene match: 5. This CDR3 is built from 16 residues.

The rearrangement uses TRBV29-1 and TRBJ2-1; 8 bases are a match to TRBD2. Trimming at V came to 5 bases and at J to 9 bases, leaving 9 bases not matched to a gene. CDR3 length equals 13 residues. CDR1 is SQVTM, CDR2 ANQGSEA, per germline. The CDR3 coding sequence is TGCAGCGTTCTCTTAAGGCTAGCGGGTGAGCAGTTCTTC. Residues: CSVLLRLAGEQFF.

Points on this clone: The identical CDR3 is also encoded by other nucleotide sequences in the sample. The CDR3 DNA reads TGCAGTGCTAGGGGCGACAATGAGCAGTTCTTC. Protein: CSARGDNEQFF. The rearrangement joins TRBV20-1 to TRBJ2-1; D remains ambiguous. The CDR3 contains 11 residues. Germline V CDR1 and CDR2: DFQATT, SNEGSKA (reference sequence). V was trimmed by 3 bases and J by 5 bases, leaving 5 bases between them.

The chain uses TRBV7-3 and TRBJ2-1, with 10 bases aligning to TRBD2. After removal of 1 base from V and 9 bases from J, the junction contained 3 bases not matched to a gene. CDR1 is SGHTA and CDR2 is FQGTGA in the germline V gene. The CDR3 extends over 14 amino acids. The CDR3 DNA is TGTGCCAGCAGCTTAAAAGTAGCGGGAGGTGAGCAGTTCTTC. Encoded protein: CASSLKVAGGEQFF. Full variable domain (remainder filled in from reference TRBV7-3 and TRBJ2-1): GAGVSQTPSNKVTEKGKYVELRCDPISGHTALYWYRQSLGQGPEFLIYFQGTGAADDSGLPNDRFFAVRPEGSVSTLKIQRTERGDSAVYLCASSLKVAGGEQFFGPGTRLTVL.